A single sample is the source of the 31 T cell receptor beta chains below, sequenced in a study of breast tumors, draining lymph nodes, adjacent tissues. The lymph nodes were axillary draining lymph nodes from breast cancer patients. TCRdb redid the calling of the multiplex PCR reads with MiXCR, one entry per CDR3 protein. The sample yields over 150,000 distinct CDR3 sequences, 30% to 40% seen once. The sample was axillary lymph node tissue. The receptors derive from a female donor with breast cancer. Some clones in this sample may be carry-over from other donors' samples.

This clonotype was counted once. Since a much larger clone is just one base distant, this may be a read error. The rearrangement joins TRBV9 to TRBJ2-3, with 7 bases fitting TRBD2. The J segment lost 14 bases and the V segment lost 6 bases, leaving 9 bases of the junction unmatched. The CDR3 runs to 11 residues. Germline V gives CDR1 SGDLS, CDR2 YYNGEE. In DNA, the CDR3 is TGTGCCAGCACACCCGGGACTATATTGTATTTT. Its protein product is CASTPGTILYF.

There are many counts of this clonotype. The chain links TRBV19 to TRBJ2-2; TRBD2 aligns across 8 bases. Trimming at V came to 3 bases and at J to 3 bases, leaving 6 bases not matched to a gene. The germline V gene has CDR1 LNHDA and CDR2 SQIVND (reference sequence). The length of the CDR3 is 16 residues. The CDR3 loop is CASSIQRTSYTGELFF. CDR3 coding DNA: TGTGCCAGTAGTATCCAACGGACTAGCTACACCGGGGAGCTGTTTTTT.

Notes on this clonotype: A much larger clone differs from this one at a single base, so this may be a read error. V and J are TRBV20-1 and TRBJ2-7; the match to TRBD2 covers 12 bases. Germline V gene sequence: CDR1 DFQATT, CDR2 SNEGSKA (reference sequence). The V segment lost 1 base and the J segment 6 bases; nucleotides outside the gene matches: 4. The CDR3 runs to 14 residues. The CDR3 nucleotides are TGCAGTGCTAGAGTGGGACTAGCGGGCTCCGAGCAGTACTTC. This gives the protein CSARVGLAGSEQYF.

Turning to this clonotype: At one boundary the junction diverges from the germline segment, which might be a read error. The chain recombines TRBV5-5 with TRBJ2-7; a possible D gene is TRBD2 (7 bases). Germline CDR1 reads SGHKS; CDR2 reads YYEKEE (reference sequence). This CDR3 has 15 residues. The CDR3 sequence is CASSGAGAGENEQYF. CDR3 bases: TGCGCCAGCAGTGGGGCAGGGGCGGGGGAGAACGAGCAGTACTTC. The complete variable domain, with remaining parts taken from reference TRBV5-5 and TRBJ2-7, reads DAGVTQSPTHLIKTRGQQVTLRCSPISGHKSVSWYQQVLGQGPQFIFQYYEKEERGRGNFPDRFSARQFPNYSSELNVNALLLGDSALYLCASSGAGAGENEQYFGPGTRLTVT.

The rearrangement uses TRBV7-3 and TRBJ2-7, with TRBD2 matching 8 bases. The CDR3 consists of 16 residues. With V trimmed by 5 bases and J by 6 bases, 15 bases remained unmatched. Per the germline V gene, CDR1 is SGHTA and CDR2 is FQGTGA. The CDR3 loop reads CASSPSPSGSLCEQYF. CDR3 sequence (DNA): TGTGCCAGCAGCCCTTCCCCTAGCGGGTCCCTCTGCGAGCAGTACTTC. The variable domain in full, with the rest retrieved from reference TRBV7-3 and TRBJ2-7, is GAGVSQTPSNKVTEKGKYVELRCDPISGHTALYWYRQSLGQGPEFLIYFQGTGAADDSGLPNDRFFAVRPEGSVSTLKIQRTERGDSAVYLCASSPSPSGSLCEQYFGPGTRLTVT.

This clonotype came up a few times. Without the conserved terminal phenylalanine or tryptophan, this CDR3 likely stems from a read error. The V call is TRBV19, the J call TRBJ2-4, with 9 bases lining up with TRBD1. The CDR3 has 16 residues. After removal of 3 bases from V and 5 bases from J, the junction contained 8 bases not matched to a gene. Germline V CDR1 and CDR2: LNHDA, SQIVND (reference sequence). The DNA for the CDR3 is TGTGCCAGTAGTATGGTTGGGACAGGGCCCGAAAACATTCAGTACTCC. This translates into CASSMVGTGPENIQYS.

Ten or more counts support this clonotype. The genes are TRBV29-1 and TRBJ2-1, with D possibly being TRBD1 or TRBD2 (6 bases each). The CDR3 covers 14 residues. In germline, CDR1 is SQVTM, CDR2 ANQGSEA. Trimming shortened V by 6 bases and J by 0 bases, and 12 bases separated the two germline ends. Here the CDR3 reads CSVRDTSSYNEQFF. DNA for the CDR3: TGCAGCGTGCGGGACACCTCCTCCTACAATGAGCAGTTCTTC.

A remark on this clonotype: Possible read error: a much larger clone is one base away. The rearrangement links TRBV6-5 to TRBJ1-5, with D hard to call. Germline CDR1 and CDR2: MNHEY and SVGAGI. This CDR3 comprises 11 residues. The CDR3 spells CVSGLGQPQHF. The CDR3 DNA reads as TGTGTCAGCGGATTAGGACAGCCCCAGCATTTT.

The chain carries TRBV9 and TRBJ2-3, with a weak D call TRBD2 (5 bases). The V and J ends lost 3 bases and 0 bases respectively, with 11 bases between them. Germline V CDR1 and CDR2: SGDLS, YYNGEE. This CDR3 comprises 15 residues. The CDR3 region is CASSARVGSTDTQYF. As DNA, the CDR3 is TGTGCCAGCAGCGCGCGGGTGGGAAGCACAGATACGCAGTATTTT.

To note about this clonotype: With a much larger clone just one base away, this may be a read error. The CDR3 DNA reads TGCAGTGCCCCCCGGGGGGGGGCCTTGTCTGAGCAGTTCTTC. Its protein is CSAPRGGALSEQFF. This chain connects TRBV20-1 to TRBJ2-1, with 8 positions matching TRBD2. The germline gives CDR1 DFQATT, CDR2 SNEGSKA (reference sequence). The trim removed 6 bases at V and 9 bases at J, leaving 13 bases unmatched. The CDR3 has 14 residues.

This clonotype was seen many times. The gene calls are TRBV7-8 and TRBJ2-5, with D hard to call. V was cut by 0 bases and J by 2 bases, with 7 bases left in between. Germline CDR1 is SGHVS and CDR2 is FQNEAQ. The CDR3 covers 14 residues. The CDR3 loop is CASSLAGLQETQYF. The CDR3 DNA is TGTGCCAGCAGCTTAGCAGGCCTACAAGAGACCCAGTACTTC.

This clonotype showed up many times. The chain joins TRBV7-9 to TRBJ1-5, with D unclear. The CDR3 has 13 amino acids. CDR1 SEHNR and CDR2 FQNEAQ come from the germline V gene (reference sequence). Trimming pared 5 bases from V and 4 bases from J, leaving 9 bases between. The CDR3 is CASSPLGNQPQHF. CDR3 nucleotide sequence: TGTGCCAGCAGCCCCTTAGGTAATCAGCCCCAGCATTTT.

In its sample, this clonotype was seen a few times. This chain uses TRBV6-6 with TRBJ1-3; D remains ambiguous. Trimming shortened V by 5 bases and J by 3 bases, and 11 bases separated the two germline ends. Germline CDR1 is MNHNY and CDR2 is SVGAGI (reference sequence). The CDR3 has 14 amino acids. The CDR3 DNA sequence: TGTGCCAGCAGTCACACTTTGGTTGGAAACACCATATATTTT. Its translation is CASSHTLVGNTIYF.

This clonotype was found many times. The genes are TRBV13 and TRBJ1-2, with 7 bases lining up with TRBD1. Germline V lookup: CDR1 PRHDT, CDR2 FYEKMQ (reference sequence). The J segment lost 4 bases and the V segment lost 4 bases, leaving 3 bases of the junction unmatched. CDR3 length: 13 residues. The CDR3 coding sequence is TGTGCCAGCAGCTCCGGGGACAGCTATGGCTACACCTTC. The encoded protein is CASSSGDSYGYTF.

With regard to this clonotype: A much larger clone lies one base from this, so it may be a read error. This rearrangement joins TRBV6-5 to TRBJ2-6; the D is unclear. The germline V gene has CDR1 MNHEY and CDR2 SVGAGI. V lost 5 bases to trimming and J lost 0 bases, with 11 bases between them. The CDR3 sequence is 16 residues long. CDR3 residues: CASSHGPSSGANVLTF. In DNA, the CDR3 is TGTGCCAGCAGTCACGGCCCGAGCTCTGGGGCCAACGTCCTGACTTTC.

For this clonotype: A much larger clone differs from this one at a single base, so this may be a read error. This chain links TRBV6-1 with TRBJ2-1; 12 bases are a match to TRBD2. With 10 bases clipped from V and 3 bases from J, the junction kept 4 bases outside the gene matches. The germline gives CDR1 MNHNS, CDR2 SASEGT. CDR3 length equals 14 residues. CDR3 region: CATTTSGSYNEQFF. In nucleotides, the CDR3 is TGTGCCACCACGACTAGCGGGAGCTACAATGAGCAGTTCTTC.

The chain has TRBV5-4 and TRBJ2-1; 15 nucleotides match TRBD2. Germline CDR1 is SGHNT and CDR2 is YYREEE (reference sequence). The CDR3 extends over 15 amino acids. After removal of 0 bases from V and 9 bases from J, the junction contained 1 base not matched to a gene. The DNA of the CDR3 is TGTGCCAGCAGCTTGGGGACTAGCGGGGGGGGTGAGCAGTTCTTC. Amino acid sequence: CASSLGTSGGGEQFF. Using reference TRBV5-4 and TRBJ2-1 for the parts outside the CDR3, the full variable domain is ETGVTQSPTHLIKTRGQQVTLRCSSQSGHNTVSWYQQALGQGPQFIFQYYREEENGRGNFPPRFSGLQFPNYSSELNVNALELDDSALYLCASSLGTSGGGEQFFGPGTRLTVL.

A single count supports this clonotype. V gene TRBV19 combines with J gene TRBJ2-2; maybe TRBD1 (5 bases). V was clipped by 5 bases and J by 7 bases, with 11 bases between them. The CDR3 loop spans 13 amino acids. The germline CDR1 and CDR2 sequences are LNHDA and SQIVND (reference sequence). For the CDR3, the DNA is TGTGCCAGTAGTCTCTTAAGGGGCGGGGAGCTGTTTTTT. Translated, it gives CASSLLRGGELFF.

There are a few counts of this clonotype. The rearrangement joins TRBV7-9 to TRBJ1-1, with D maybe TRBD1 (6 bases). The CDR3 runs to 16 residues. CDR1 is SEHNR and CDR2 is FQNEAQ in the germline V gene (reference sequence). Between the trimmed V and J ends, which lost 4 bases and 0 bases, there was a span of 15 bases. This chain's CDR3 is CASSSLTGTLNTEAFF. CDR3 in DNA: TGTGCCAGCAGCTCCTTAACCGGGACACTGAACACTGAAGCTTTCTTT.

At least ten counts were recorded for this clonotype. The V and J genes are TRBV20-1 and TRBJ1-4, with 9 positions matching TRBD1. Germline values: CDR1 DFQATT, CDR2 SNEGSKA (reference sequence). CDR3 length equals 15 residues. Trimming took 2 bases from V and 8 from J; bases not matched to a gene: 9. In nucleotides, the CDR3 is TGCAGTGCTAGACCGAAGGACAGGGGTTGGGAAAAACTGTTTTTT. This gives the protein CSARPKDRGWEKLFF.

This clonotype came up many times. The chain links TRBV28 to TRBJ2-7, with 11 bases aligning to TRBD2. Germline V gene data show CDR1 as MDHEN and CDR2 as SYDVKM. After removal of 6 bases from V and 4 bases from J, the junction contained 5 bases not matched to a gene. This CDR3 region has 14 residues. The chain's CDR3 is CASSPGLADYEQYF. The CDR3 DNA is TGTGCCAGCAGCCCGGGACTAGCGGATTACGAGCAGTACTTC.

This chain links TRBV19 with TRBJ2-6; 9 bases match TRBD2. The V segment lost 4 bases and the J segment 4 bases; nucleotides outside the gene matches: 11. Germline CDR1 and CDR2: LNHDA and SQIVND (reference sequence). This CDR3 has 18 residues. The CDR3 DNA is TGTGCCAGTAGTAGAACCTTAGCGGGAGCGCTCGGGGCCAACGTCCTGACTTTC. Protein: CASSRTLAGALGANVLTF.

The V and J genes are TRBV6-1 and TRBJ2-3, with 7 bases aligning to TRBD2. V shed 8 bases, J shed 9 bases, and the junction held 14 bases outside the gene matches. Germline-derived CDR1 and CDR2 are MNHNS and SASEGT. The CDR3 has 14 amino acids. The CDR3: CASGRRGSGGTQYF. CDR3 in DNA: TGTGCCAGCGGGCGGCGGGGGAGCGGTGGGACGCAGTATTTT.

This clonotype was recorded many times. The chain links TRBV3-1 to TRBJ2-1, with 9 bases aligning to TRBD2. Germline CDR1 is LGHDT and CDR2 is YNNKEL (reference sequence). Trimming cost V 1 base and J 5 bases; bases outside gene matches: 3. The CDR3 runs to 15 residues. CDR3 nucleotides: TGTGCCAGCAGCCAAGGACTAGCGGCGAACAATGAGCAGTTCTTC. Translation gives CASSQGLAANNEQFF.

This clonotype was seen a few times. The chain employs TRBV2 and TRBJ1-1, with 12 bases fitting TRBD1. The CDR3 runs 14 residues. V was clipped by 8 bases and J by 11 bases; unmatched bases: 12. Germline CDR1 reads SNHLY; CDR2 reads FYNNEI. The CDR3 sequence is CASRSSGTGGEAFF. DNA for the CDR3: TGTGCCAGCCGTTCATCGGGGACAGGGGGCGAGGCTTTCTTT.

In its sample, this clonotype was seen many times. V is TRBV19 and J is TRBJ2-5; 10 bases match TRBD2. The J segment lost 3 bases and the V segment lost 5 bases, leaving 6 bases of the junction unmatched. CDR3 length equals 15 residues. Per the germline V gene, CDR1 is LNHDA and CDR2 is SQIVND (reference sequence). CDR3 sequence reads: CASSPGLAGEETQYF. DNA for the CDR3: TGTGCCAGTAGTCCGGGCCTAGCGGGAGAAGAGACCCAGTACTTC.

Note on this clonotype: Sequence at one end of the junction differs from germline and may be a read error. The CDR3 sequence is CSVNRVHYGDTF. CDR3 DNA sequence: TGCAGCGTTAACAGGGTACACTATGGCGACACCTTC. This sequence joins TRBV29-1 and TRBJ1-2, with a tentative D call TRBD1 (6 bases). From germline, CDR1 is SQVTM and CDR2 ANQGSEA. This CDR3 is built from 12 residues.

This clonotype was counted ten times or more. The CDR3: CASSSRDSGGTGELFF. The CDR3 DNA reads as TGTGCCAGCAGCTCACGGGACTCCGGAGGGACCGGGGAGCTGTTTTTT. V is TRBV3-1 and J is TRBJ2-2; TRBD2 is a possible D gene (6 bases). Germline assignment: CDR1 LGHDT and CDR2 YNNKEL (reference sequence). This CDR3 is 16 amino acids long. Deletions cut 5 bases from V and 5 bases from J, with 18 bases between.

This clonotype appeared many times. The J gene is TRBJ1-5, the V gene TRBV4-3; D is perhaps TRBD1 (6 bases). Germline lookup yields CDR1 LGHNA and CDR2 YSLEER. The germline V and J ends were trimmed by 0 bases and 3 bases, with 12 bases remaining between them. The CDR3 runs to 16 residues. In DNA, the CDR3 is TGCGCCAGCAGCCAAGATTCGGGGGGCTTCAATCAGCCCCAGCATTTT. Translated: CASSQDSGGFNQPQHF.

On this clonotype itself: This may stem from a read error, because a much larger clone lies one nucleotide away. This chain links TRBV30 with TRBJ1-4, with TRBD1 identical over 12 bases. The CDR3 is 17 amino acids. From germline, CDR1 is GTSNPN and CDR2 SVGIG (reference sequence). CDR3 region: CVWSVQGQGAANEKLFF. The CDR3, as DNA: TGTGTCTGGAGTGTACAGGGACAGGGGGCGGCTAATGAAAAACTGTTTTTT.

The table lists this clonotype with many counts. The rearrangement links TRBV2 to TRBJ2-1; tentatively, D is TRBD1 or TRBD2 (5 bases each). This CDR3 comprises 13 residues. Germline CDR1 is SNHLY and CDR2 is FYNNEI. The ends were cut back, 2 bases at V and 9 bases at J, with 11 bases in the middle. The CDR3 bases are TGTGCCAGCAGTGAACAGGGAGTGGGTGAGCAGTTCTTC. It codes for CASSEQGVGEQFF.